This T cell receptor beta chain was recovered during a study of siplizumab effects on memory and regulatory T cells. Only in-frame clones appear in the TCRdb table, and some are missing; sequencing was by immunoSEQ multiplex PCR. The sample includes more than 45,000 clones, more than 80% of them seen just once. V lost 6 bases to trimming and J lost 4 bases, with 6 bases between them. This CDR3 contains 11 residues. Germline V CDR1 and CDR2: SGHVS, FQNEAQ. This sequence originates from a human donor in good health. Sequenced material: CD8+ T cells sorted from blood. The chain links TRBV7-8 to TRBJ2-5, with a weak D call TRBD2 (6 bases). The CDR3 DNA is TGTGCCAGCAGGGGAGGAGAGACCCAGTACTTC. Translation gives CASRGGETQYF.